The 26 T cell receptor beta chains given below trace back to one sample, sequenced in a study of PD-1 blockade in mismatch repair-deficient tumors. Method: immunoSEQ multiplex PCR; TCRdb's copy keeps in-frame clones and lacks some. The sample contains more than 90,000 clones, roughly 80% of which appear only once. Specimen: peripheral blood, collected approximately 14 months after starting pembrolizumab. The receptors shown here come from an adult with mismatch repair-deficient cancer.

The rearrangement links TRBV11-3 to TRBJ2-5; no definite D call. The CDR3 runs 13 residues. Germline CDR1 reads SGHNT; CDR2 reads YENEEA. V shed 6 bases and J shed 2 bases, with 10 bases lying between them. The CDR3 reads CASRDRAQETQYF. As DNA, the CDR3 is TGTGCCAGCAGGGATAGGGCACAAGAGACCCAGTACTTC.

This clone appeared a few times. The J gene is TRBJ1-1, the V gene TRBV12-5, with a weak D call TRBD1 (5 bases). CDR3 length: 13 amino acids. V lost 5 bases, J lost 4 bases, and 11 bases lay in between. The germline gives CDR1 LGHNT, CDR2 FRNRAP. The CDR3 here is CASGAGGFTEAFF. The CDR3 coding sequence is TGTGCTAGTGGTGCCGGGGGGTTCACTGAAGCTTTCTTT.

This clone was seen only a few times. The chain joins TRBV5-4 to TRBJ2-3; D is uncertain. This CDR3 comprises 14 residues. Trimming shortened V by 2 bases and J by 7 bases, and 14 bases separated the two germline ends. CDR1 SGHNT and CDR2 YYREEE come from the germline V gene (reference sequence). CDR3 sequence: CASSFGSSANTQYF. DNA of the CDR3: TGTGCCAGCAGCTTCGGTTCTTCGGCAAATACGCAGTATTTT.

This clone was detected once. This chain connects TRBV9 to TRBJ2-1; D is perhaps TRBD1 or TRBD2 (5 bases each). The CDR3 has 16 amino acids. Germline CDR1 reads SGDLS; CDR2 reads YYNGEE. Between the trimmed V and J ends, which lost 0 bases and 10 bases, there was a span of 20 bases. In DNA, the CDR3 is TGTGCCAGCAGCGTAGTTGTGGGGGTCAACGTGCGGGAGCAGTTCTTC. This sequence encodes CASSVVVGVNVREQFF.

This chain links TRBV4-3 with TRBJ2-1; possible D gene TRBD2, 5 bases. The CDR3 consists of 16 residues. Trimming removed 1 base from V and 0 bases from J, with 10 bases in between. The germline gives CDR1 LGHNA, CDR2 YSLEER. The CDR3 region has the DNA TGCGCCAGCAGCCAAGGATACAGCGGCTCCTACAATGAGCAGTTCTTC. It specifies CASSQGYSGSYNEQFF.

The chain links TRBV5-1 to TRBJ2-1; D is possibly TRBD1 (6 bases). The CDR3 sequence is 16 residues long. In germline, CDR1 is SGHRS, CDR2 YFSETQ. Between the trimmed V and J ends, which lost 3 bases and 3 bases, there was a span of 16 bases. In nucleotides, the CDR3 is TGCGCCAGCAGCTCCGGACAGTCTTTACGCTACAATGAGCAGTTCTTC. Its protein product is CASSSGQSLRYNEQFF.

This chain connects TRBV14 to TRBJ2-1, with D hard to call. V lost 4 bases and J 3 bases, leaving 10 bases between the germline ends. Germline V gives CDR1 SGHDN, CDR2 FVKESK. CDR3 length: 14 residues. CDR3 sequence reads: CASSPRGYYNEQFF. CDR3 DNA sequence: TGTGCCAGCAGCCCCCGAGGTTACTACAATGAGCAGTTCTTC.

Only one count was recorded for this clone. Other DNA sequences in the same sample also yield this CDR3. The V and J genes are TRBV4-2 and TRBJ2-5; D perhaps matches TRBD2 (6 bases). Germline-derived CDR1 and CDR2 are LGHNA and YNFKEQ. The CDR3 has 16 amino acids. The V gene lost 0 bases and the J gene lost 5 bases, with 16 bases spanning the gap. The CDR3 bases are TGTGCCAGCAGCCAAGAGGGTGGAGGGAGTAGGGAGACCCAGTACTTC. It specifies CASSQEGGGSRETQYF.

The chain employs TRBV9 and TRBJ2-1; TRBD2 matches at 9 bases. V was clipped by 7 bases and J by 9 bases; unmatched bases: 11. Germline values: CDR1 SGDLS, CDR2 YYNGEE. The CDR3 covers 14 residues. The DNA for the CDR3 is TGTGCCAGCGGACCCGGGACTAGCAGAGGTGAGCAGTTCTTC. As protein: CASGPGTSRGEQFF.

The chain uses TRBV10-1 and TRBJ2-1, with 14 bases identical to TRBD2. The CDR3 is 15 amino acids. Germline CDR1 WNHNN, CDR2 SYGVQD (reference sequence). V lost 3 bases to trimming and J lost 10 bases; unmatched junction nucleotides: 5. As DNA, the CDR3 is TGCGCCAGCAGTGATGGGACTAGCGGGAGATGGGAGCAGTTCTTC. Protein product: CASSDGTSGRWEQFF.

CDR3 region: CASSEPPDGNQPQHF. The DNA of the CDR3 is TGTGCCAGCAGTGAACCCCCCGACGGCAATCAGCCCCAGCATTTT. This rearrangement joins TRBV6-1 to TRBJ1-5; D is undetermined. This CDR3 comprises 15 residues. V shed 2 bases and J shed 2 bases, with 10 bases lying between them. Per germline, CDR1 MNHNS and CDR2 SASEGT.

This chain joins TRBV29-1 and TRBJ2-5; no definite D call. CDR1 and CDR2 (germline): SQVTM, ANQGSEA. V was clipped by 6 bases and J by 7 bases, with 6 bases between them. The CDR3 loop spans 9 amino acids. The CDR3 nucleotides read TGCAGCGTGTCGCCGACCCAGTACTTC. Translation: CSVSPTQYF.

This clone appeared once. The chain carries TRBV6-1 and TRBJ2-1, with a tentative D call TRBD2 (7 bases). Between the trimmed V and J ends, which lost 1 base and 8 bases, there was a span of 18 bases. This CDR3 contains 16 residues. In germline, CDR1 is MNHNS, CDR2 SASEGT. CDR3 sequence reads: CASSEVRLGRGHEQFF. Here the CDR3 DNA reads TGTGCCAGCAGTGAAGTACGGTTAGGGCGGGGGCATGAGCAGTTCTTC.

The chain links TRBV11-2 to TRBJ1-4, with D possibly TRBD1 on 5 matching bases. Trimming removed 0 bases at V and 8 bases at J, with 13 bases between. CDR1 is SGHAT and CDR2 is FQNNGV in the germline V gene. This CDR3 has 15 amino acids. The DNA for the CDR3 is TGTGCCAGCAGCTTAGACACGGGGACGGTGGAAAAACTGTTTTTT. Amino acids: CASSLDTGTVEKLFF. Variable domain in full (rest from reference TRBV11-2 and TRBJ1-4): EAGVAQSPRYKIIEKRQSVAFWCNPISGHATLYWYQQILGQGPKLLIQFQNNGVVDDSQLPKDRFSAERLKGVDSTLKIQPAKLEDSAVYLCASSLDTGTVEKLFFGSGTQLSVL.

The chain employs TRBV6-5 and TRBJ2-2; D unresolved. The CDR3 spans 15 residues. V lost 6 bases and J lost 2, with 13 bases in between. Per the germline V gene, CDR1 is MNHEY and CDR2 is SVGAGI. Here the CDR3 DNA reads TGTGCCAGCAGCAGTCCAACGCACAACACCGGGGAGCTGTTTTTT. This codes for CASSSPTHNTGELFF.

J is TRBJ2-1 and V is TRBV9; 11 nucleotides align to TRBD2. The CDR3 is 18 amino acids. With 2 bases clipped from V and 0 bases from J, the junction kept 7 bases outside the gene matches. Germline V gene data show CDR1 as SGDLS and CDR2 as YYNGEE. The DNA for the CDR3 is TGTGCCAGCAGCGTGGGACTAGCGGCCTGGAGCTCCTACAATGAGCAGTTCTTC. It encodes CASSVGLAAWSSYNEQFF.

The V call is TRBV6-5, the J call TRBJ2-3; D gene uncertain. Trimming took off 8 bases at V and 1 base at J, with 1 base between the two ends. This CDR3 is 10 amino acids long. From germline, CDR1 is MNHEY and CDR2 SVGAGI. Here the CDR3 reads CASGTDTQYF. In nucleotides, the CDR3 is TGTGCCAGCGGCACAGATACGCAGTATTTT.

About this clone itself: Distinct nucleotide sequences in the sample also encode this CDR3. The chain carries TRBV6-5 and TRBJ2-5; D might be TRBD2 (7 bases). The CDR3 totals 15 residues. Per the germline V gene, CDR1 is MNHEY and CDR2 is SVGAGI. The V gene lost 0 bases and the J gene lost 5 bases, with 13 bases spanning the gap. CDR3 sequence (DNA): TGTGCCAGCAGTTACTCCGGGGGGCCTTTGGAGACCCAGTACTTC. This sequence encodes CASSYSGGPLETQYF.

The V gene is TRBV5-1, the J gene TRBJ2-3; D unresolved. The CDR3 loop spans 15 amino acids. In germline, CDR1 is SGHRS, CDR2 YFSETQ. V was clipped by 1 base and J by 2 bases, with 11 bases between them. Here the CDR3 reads CASSLIGPNTDTQYF. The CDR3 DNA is TGCGCCAGCAGCTTGATAGGGCCGAACACAGATACGCAGTATTTT.

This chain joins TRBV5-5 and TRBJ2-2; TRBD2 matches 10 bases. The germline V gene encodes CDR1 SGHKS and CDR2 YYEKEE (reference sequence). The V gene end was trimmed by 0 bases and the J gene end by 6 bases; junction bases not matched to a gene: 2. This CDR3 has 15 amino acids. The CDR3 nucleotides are TGTGCCAGCAGCTTGGGACTAGCGGGTGCCGGGGAGCTGTTTTTT. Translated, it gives CASSLGLAGAGELFF.

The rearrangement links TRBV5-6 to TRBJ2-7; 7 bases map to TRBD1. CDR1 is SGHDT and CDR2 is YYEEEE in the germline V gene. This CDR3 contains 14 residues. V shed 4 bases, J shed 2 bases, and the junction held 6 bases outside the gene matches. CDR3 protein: CASSTTGVTYEQYF. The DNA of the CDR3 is TGTGCCAGCAGCACCACAGGGGTCACCTACGAGCAGTACTTC.

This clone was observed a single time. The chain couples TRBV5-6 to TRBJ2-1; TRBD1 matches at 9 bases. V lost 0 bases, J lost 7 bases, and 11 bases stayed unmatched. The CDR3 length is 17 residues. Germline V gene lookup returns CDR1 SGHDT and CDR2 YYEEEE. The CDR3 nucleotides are TGTGCCAGCAGCTTGGACCAGGGACAGGGAATTAGGAATGAGCAGTTCTTC. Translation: CASSLDQGQGIRNEQFF.

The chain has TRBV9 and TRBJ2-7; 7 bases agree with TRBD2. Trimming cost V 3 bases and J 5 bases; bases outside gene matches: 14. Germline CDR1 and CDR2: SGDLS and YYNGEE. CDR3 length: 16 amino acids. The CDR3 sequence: CASSEGEWEGTHEQYF. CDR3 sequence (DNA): TGTGCCAGCAGCGAGGGTGAGTGGGAGGGTACCCACGAGCAGTACTTC.

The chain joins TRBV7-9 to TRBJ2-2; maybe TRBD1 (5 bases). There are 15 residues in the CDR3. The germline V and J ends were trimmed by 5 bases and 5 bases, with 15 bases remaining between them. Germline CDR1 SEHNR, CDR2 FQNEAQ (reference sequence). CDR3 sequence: CASSRGRAGTGELFF. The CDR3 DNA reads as TGTGCCAGCAGCAGGGGTAGGGCCGGGACCGGGGAGCTGTTTTTT. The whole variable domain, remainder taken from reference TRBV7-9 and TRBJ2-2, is DTGVSQNPRHKITKRGQNVTFRCDPISEHNRLYWYRQTLGQGPEFLTYFQNEAQLEKSRLLSDRFSAERPKGSFSTLEIQRTEQGDSAMYLCASSRGRAGTGELFFGEGSRLTVL.

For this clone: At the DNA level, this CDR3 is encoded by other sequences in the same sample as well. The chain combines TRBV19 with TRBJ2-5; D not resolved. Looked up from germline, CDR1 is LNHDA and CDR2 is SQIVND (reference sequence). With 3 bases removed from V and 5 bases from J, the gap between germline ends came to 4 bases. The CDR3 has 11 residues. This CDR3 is CASSMGETQYF. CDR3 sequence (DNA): TGTGCCAGTAGTATGGGCGAGACCCAGTACTTC. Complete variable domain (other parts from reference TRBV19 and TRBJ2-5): DGGITQSPKYLFRKEGQNVTLSCEQNLNHDAMYWYRQDPGQGLRLIYYSQIVNDFQKGDIAEGYSVSREKKESFPLTVTSAQKNPTAFYLCASSMGETQYFGPGTRLLVL.

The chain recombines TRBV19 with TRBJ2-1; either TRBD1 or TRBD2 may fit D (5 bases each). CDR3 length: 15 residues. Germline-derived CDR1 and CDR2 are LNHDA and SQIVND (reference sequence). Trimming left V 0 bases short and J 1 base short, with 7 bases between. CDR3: CASSIERGSYNEQFF. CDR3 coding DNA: TGTGCCAGTAGTATAGAGAGGGGTTCCTACAATGAGCAGTTCTTC.